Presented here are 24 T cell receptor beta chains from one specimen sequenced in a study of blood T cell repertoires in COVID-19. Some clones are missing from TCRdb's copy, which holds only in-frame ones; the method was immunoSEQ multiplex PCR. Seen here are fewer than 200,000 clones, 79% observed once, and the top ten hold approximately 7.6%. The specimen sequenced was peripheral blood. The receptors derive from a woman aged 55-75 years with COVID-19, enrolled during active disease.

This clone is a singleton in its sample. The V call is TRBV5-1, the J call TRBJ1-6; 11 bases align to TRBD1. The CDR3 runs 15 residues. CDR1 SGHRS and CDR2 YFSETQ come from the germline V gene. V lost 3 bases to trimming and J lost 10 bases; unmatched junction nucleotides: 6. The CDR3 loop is CASSYPGQGDSPLHF. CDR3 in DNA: TGCGCCAGCAGCTATCCGGGACAGGGGGACTCACCCCTCCACTTT.

The CDR3 DNA reads as TGTGCCAGCAGACAGACAGGGTTCACTGAAGCTTTCTTT. Translated: CASRQTGFTEAFF. The chain employs TRBV6-5 and TRBJ1-1; TRBD1 aligns across 7 bases. CDR1 and CDR2 (germline): MNHEY, SVGAGI. The ends lost 6 bases at V and 4 bases at J; junction bases unmatched: 5. CDR3 length: 13 residues.

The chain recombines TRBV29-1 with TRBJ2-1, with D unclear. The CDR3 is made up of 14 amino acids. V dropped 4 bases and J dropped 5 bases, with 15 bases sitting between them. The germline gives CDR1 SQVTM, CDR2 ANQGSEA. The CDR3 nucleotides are TGCAGCGTTGGCCCGAACCGGGTGCACAATGAGCAGTTCTTC. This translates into CSVGPNRVHNEQFF.

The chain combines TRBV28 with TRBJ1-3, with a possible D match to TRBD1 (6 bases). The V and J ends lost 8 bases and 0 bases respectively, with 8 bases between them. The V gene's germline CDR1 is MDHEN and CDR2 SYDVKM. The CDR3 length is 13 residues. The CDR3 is CASPDSSGNTIYF. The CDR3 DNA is TGTGCCAGCCCGGACAGCTCTGGAAACACCATATATTTT.

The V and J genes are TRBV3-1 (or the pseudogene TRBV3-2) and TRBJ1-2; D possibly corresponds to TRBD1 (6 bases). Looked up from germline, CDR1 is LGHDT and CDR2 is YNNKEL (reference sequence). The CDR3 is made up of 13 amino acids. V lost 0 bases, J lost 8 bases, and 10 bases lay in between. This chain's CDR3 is CASSQEGARGYTF. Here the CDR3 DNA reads TGTGCCAGCAGCCAAGAGGGGGCACGGGGCTACACCTTC.

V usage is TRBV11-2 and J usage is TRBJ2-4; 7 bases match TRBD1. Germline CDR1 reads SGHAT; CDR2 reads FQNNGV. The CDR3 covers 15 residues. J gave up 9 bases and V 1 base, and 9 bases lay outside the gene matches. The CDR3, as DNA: TGTGCCAGCAGCTTAGTAGGGACAGCTGGGGGCATTCAGTACTTC. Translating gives CASSLVGTAGGIQYF.

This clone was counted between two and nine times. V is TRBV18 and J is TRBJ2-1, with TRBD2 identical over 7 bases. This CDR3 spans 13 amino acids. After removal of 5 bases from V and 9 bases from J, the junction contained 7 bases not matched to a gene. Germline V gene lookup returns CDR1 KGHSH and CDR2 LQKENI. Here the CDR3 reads CASSFGGSGEQFF. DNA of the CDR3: TGTGCCAGCTCATTCGGCGGGAGCGGTGAGCAGTTCTTC.

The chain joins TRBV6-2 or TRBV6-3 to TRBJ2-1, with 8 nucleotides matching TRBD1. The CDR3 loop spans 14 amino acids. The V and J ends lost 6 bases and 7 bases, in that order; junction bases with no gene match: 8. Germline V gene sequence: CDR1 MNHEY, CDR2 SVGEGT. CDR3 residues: CASSDRTGHNEQFF. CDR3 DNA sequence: TGTGCCAGCAGCGATCGGACAGGGCATAATGAGCAGTTCTTC.

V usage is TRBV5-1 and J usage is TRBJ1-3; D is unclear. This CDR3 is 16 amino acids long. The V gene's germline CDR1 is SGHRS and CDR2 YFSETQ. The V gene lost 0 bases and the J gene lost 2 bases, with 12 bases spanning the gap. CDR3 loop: CASSLESGGPGNTIYF. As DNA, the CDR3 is TGCGCCAGCAGCTTGGAATCCGGAGGTCCTGGAAACACCATATATTTT. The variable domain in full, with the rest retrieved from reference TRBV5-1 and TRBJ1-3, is KAGVTQTPRYLIKTRGQQVTLSCSPISGHRSVSWYQQTPGQGLQFLFEYFSETQRNKGNFPGRFSGRQFSNSRSEMNVSTLELGDSALYLCASSLESGGPGNTIYFGEGSWLTVV.

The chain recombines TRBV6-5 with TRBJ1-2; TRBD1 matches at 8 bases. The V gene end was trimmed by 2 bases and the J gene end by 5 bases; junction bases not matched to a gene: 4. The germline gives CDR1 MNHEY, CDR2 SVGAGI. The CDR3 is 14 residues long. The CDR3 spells CASSYRQGSYGYTF. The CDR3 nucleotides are TGTGCCAGCAGTTACCGACAGGGGTCATATGGCTACACCTTC.

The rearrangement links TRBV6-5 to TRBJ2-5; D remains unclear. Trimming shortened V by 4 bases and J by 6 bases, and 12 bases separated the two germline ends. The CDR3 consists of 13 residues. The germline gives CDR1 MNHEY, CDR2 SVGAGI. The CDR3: CASSSTYKKTQYF. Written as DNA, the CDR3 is TGTGCCAGCAGTTCCACATATAAGAAGACCCAGTACTTC.

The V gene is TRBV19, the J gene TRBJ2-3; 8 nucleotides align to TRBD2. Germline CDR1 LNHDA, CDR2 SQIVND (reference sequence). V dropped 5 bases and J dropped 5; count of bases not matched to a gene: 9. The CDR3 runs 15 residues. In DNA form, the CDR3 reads TGTGCCAGTAGTCCACGGTCGGGGGGGGTAGATACGCAGTATTTT. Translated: CASSPRSGGVDTQYF.

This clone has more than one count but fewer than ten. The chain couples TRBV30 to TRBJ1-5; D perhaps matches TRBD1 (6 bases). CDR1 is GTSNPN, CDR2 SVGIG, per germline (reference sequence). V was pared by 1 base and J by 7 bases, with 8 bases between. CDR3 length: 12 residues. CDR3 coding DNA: TGTGCCTGGAGTGGCAGGGGACAGCCCCAGCATTTT. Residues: CAWSGRGQPQHF.

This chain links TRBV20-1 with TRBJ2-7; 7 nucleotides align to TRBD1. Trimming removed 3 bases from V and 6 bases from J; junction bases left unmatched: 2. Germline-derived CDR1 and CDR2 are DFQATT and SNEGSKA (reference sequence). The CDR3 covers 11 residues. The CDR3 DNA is TGCAGTGCTAGCGACAGGGTCGAGCAGTACTTC. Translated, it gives CSASDRVEQYF.

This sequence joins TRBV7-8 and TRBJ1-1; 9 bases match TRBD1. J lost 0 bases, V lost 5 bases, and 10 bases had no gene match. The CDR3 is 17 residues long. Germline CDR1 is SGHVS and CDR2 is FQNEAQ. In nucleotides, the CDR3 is TGTGCCAGCAGCCTTAAAACAGGGGGCGTTCTGAACACTGAAGCTTTCTTT. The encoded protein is CASSLKTGGVLNTEAFF.

Written as DNA, the CDR3 is TGTGCCAGCAGCATTCTACGGGGGGCGGGGGACGAGCAGTACGTC. Its translation: CASSILRGAGDEQYV. The V gene is TRBV7-3, the J gene TRBJ2-7, with D tentatively TRBD2 (7 bases). In germline, CDR1 is SGHTA, CDR2 FQGTGA. The CDR3 runs 15 residues. Trimming shortened V by 5 bases and J by 5 bases, and 19 bases separated the two germline ends.

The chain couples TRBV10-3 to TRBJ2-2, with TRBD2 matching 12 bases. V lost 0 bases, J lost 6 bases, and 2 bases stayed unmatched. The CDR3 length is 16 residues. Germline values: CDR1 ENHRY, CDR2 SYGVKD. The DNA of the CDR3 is TGTGCCATCAGTGAGTCGGCTAGCGGGAGGGCCGGGGAGCTGTTTTTT. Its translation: CAISESASGRAGELFF.

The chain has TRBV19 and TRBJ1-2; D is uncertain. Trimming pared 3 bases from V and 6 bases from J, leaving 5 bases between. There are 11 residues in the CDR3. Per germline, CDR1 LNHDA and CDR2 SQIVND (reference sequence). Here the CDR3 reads CASSIGNGYTF. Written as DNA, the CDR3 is TGTGCCAGTAGTATCGGGAATGGCTACACCTTC.

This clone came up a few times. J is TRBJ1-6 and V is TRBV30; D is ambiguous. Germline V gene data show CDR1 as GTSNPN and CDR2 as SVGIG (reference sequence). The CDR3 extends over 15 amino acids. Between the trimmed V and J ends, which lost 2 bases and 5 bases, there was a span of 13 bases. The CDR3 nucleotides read TGTGCCTGGAGTCCACCGCGGGATGATAATTCACCCCTCCACTTT. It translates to CAWSPPRDDNSPLHF.

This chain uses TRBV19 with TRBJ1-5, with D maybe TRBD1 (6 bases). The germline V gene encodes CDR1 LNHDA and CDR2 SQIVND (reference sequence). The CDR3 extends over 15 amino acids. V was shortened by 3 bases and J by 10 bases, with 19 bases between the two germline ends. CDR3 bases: TGTGCCAGTAGTATCCCCAGACAGGAAACGGTACCCCAGCATTTT. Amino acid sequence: CASSIPRQETVPQHF.

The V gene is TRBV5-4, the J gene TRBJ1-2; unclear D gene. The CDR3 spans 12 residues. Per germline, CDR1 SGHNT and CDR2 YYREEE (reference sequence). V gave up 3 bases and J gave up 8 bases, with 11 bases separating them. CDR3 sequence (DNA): TGTGCCAGCAGCTATCAGGTGGGCGGCTACACCTTC. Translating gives CASSYQVGGYTF.

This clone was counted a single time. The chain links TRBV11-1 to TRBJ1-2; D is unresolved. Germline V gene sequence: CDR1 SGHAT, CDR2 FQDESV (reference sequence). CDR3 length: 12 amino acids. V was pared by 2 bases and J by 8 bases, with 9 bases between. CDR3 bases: TGTGCCAGCAGCTTAAACCTGGAGGGCTACACCTTC. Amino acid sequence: CASSLNLEGYTF.

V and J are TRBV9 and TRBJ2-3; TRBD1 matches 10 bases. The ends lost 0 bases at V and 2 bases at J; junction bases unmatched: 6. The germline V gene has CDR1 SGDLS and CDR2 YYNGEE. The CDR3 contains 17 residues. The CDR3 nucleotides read TGTGCCAGCAGCGTAGCGCCGGGACAGGGGACCACAGATACGCAGTATTTT. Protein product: CASSVAPGQGTTDTQYF.

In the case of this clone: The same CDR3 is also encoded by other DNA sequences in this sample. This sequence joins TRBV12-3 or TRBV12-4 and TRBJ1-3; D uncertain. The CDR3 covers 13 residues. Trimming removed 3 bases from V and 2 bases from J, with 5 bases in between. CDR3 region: CASSLAAGNTIYF. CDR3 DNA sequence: TGTGCCAGCAGTTTGGCGGCTGGAAACACCATATATTTT.